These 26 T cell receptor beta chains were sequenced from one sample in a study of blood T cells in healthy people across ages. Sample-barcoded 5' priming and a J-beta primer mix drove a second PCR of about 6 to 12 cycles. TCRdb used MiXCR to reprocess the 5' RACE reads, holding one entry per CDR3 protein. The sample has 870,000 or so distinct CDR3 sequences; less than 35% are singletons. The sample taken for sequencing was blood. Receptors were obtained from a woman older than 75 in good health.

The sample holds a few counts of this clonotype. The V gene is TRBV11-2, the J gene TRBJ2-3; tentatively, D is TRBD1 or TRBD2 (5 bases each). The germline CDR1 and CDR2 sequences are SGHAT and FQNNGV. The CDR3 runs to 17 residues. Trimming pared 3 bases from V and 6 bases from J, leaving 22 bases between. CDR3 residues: CASSFGGSGPGVDTQYF. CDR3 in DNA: TGTGCCAGCAGCTTTGGTGGGTCGGGGCCGGGCGTTGATACGCAGTATTTT.

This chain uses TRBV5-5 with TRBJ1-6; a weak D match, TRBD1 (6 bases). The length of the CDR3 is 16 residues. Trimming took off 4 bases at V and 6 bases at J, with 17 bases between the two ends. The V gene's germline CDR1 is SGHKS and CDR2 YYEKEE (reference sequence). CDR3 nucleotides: TGTGCCAGCAGCGCCGACAGGATTCCTCGTAATTCACCCCTCCACTTT. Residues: CASSADRIPRNSPLHF. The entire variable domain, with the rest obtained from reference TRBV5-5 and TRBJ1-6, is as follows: DAGVTQSPTHLIKTRGQQVTLRCSPISGHKSVSWYQQVLGQGPQFIFQYYEKEERGRGNFPDRFSARQFPNYSSELNVNALLLGDSALYLCASSADRIPRNSPLHFGNGTRLTVT.

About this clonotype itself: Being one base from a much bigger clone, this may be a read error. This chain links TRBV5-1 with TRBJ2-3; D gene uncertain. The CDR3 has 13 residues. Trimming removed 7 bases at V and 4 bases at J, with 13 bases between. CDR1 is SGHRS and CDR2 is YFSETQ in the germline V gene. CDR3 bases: TGCGCCAGCCAGAGGCAACGAGCAGATACGCAGTATTTT. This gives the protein CASQRQRADTQYF.

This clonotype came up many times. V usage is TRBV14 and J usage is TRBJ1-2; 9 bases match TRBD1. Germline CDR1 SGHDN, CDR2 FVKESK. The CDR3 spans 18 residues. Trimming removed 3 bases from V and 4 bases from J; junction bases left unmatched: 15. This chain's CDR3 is CASSQLQGANSPLYGYTF. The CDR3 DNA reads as TGTGCCAGCAGCCAGTTACAGGGGGCGAACTCTCCGCTCTATGGCTACACCTTC.

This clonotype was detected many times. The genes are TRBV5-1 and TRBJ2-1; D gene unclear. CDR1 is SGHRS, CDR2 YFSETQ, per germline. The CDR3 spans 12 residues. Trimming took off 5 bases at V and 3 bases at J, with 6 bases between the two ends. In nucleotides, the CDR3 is TGCGCCAGCAGTGAGGACTACAATGAGCAGTTCTTC. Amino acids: CASSEDYNEQFF.

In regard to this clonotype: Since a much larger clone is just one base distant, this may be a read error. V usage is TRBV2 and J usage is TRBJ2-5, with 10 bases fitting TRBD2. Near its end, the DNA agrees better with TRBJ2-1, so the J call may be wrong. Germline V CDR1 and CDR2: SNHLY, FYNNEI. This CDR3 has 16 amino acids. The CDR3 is CASRSYSGGIQETQFF. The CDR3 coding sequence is TGTGCCAGCAGATCCTATAGCGGGGGGATCCAAGAGACCCAGTTCTTC.

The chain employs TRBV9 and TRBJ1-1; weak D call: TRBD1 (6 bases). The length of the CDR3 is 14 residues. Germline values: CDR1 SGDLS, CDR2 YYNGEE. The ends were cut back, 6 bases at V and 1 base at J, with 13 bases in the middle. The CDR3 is CASTKGGGNTEAFF. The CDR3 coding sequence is TGTGCCAGCACCAAAGGAGGGGGGAACACTGAAGCTTTCTTT.

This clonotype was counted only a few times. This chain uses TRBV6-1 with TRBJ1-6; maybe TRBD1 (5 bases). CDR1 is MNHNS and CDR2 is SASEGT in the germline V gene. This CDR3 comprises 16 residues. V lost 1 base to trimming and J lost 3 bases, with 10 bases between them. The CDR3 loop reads CASSEGQTVYNSPLHF. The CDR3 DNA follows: TGTGCCAGCAGTGAAGGACAGACAGTCTATAATTCACCCCTCCACTTT.

This chain's CDR3 is CASMTGHETQYF. The CDR3 bases are TGTGCCAGCATGACAGGGCACGAGACCCAGTACTTC. V is TRBV28 and J is TRBJ2-5; 7 nucleotides align to TRBD1. This CDR3 region has 12 residues. The germline V gene has CDR1 MDHEN and CDR2 SYDVKM. V shed 7 bases, J shed 5 bases, and the junction held 4 bases outside the gene matches.

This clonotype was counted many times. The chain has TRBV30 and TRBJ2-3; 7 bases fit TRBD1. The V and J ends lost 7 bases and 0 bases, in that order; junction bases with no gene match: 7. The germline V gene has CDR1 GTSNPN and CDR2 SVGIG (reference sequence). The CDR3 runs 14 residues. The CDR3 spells CASQTGRSTDTQYF. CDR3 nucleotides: TGTGCCTCTCAGACAGGGAGAAGCACAGATACGCAGTATTTT.

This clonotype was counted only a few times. CDR3 in amino acids: CASSQARVPGENEQFF. CDR3 nucleotide sequence: TGCGCCAGCAGCCAAGCTAGGGTCCCGGGGGAGAATGAGCAGTTCTTC. This chain uses TRBV4-1 with TRBJ2-1; D perhaps matches TRBD2 (6 bases). CDR3 length: 16 residues. The germline CDR1 and CDR2 sequences are MGHRA and YSYEKL. The V gene lost 1 base and the J gene lost 7 bases, with 17 bases spanning the gap.

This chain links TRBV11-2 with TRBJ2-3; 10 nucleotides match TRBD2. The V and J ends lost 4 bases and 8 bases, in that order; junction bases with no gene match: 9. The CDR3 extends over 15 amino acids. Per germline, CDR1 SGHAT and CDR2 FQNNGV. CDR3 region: CASSSGLAAGGTQYF. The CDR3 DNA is TGTGCCAGCAGCTCAGGACTAGCGGCTGGGGGTACGCAGTATTTT.

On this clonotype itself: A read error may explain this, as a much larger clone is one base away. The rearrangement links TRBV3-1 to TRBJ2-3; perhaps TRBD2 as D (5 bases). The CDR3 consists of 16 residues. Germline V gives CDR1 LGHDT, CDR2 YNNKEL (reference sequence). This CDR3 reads CVSSQGRLTSTDTQYF. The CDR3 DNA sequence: TGTGTCAGCAGCCAAGGGAGACTCACTAGCACAGATACGCAGTATTTT.

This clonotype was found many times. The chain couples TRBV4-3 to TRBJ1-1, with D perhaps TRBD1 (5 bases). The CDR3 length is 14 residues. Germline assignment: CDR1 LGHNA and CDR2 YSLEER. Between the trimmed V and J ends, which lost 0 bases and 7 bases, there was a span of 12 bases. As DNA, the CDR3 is TGCGCCAGCAGCCAAGATCAGGGCTGGGGTGAAGCTTTCTTT. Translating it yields CASSQDQGWGEAFF.

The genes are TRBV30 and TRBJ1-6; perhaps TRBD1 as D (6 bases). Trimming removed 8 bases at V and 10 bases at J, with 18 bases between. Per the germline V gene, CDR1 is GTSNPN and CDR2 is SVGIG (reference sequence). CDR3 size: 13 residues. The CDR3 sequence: CARRDTGSSPLHF. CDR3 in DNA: TGTGCCCGCCGGGACACGGGATCATCACCCCTCCACTTT.

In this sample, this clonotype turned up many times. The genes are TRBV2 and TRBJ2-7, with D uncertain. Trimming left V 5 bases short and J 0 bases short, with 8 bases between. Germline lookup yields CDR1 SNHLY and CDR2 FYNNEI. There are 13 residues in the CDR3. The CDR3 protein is CASSLSNSYEQYF. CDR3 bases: TGTGCCAGCAGTTTATCTAACTCCTACGAGCAGTACTTC.

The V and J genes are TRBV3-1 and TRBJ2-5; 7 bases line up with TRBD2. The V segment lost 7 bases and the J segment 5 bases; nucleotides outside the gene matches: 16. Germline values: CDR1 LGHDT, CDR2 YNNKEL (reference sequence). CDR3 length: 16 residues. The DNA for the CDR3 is TGTGCCAGCATGCAAAAGCTAACGGGGGAGGGTGAGACCCAGTACTTC. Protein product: CASMQKLTGEGETQYF.

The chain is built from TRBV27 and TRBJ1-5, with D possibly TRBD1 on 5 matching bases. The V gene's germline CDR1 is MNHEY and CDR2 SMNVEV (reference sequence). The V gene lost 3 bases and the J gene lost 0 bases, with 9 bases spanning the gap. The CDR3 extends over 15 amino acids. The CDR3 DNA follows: TGTGCCAGCAGTTTGAAAACAGGTAGCAATCAGCCCCAGCATTTT. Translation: CASSLKTGSNQPQHF.

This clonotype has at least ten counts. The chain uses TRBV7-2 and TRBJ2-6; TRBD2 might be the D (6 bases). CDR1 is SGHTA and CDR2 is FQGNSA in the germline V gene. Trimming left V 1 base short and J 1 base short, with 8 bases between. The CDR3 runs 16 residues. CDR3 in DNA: TGTGCCAGCAGCTTAGATGGGGGGTCTGGGGCCAACGTCCTGACTTTC. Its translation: CASSLDGGSGANVLTF.

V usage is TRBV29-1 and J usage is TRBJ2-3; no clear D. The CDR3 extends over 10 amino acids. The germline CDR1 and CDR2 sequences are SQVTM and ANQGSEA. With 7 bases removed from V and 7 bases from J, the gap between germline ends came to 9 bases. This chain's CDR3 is CSAEANTQYF. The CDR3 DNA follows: TGCAGCGCCGAAGCGAATACGCAGTATTTT.

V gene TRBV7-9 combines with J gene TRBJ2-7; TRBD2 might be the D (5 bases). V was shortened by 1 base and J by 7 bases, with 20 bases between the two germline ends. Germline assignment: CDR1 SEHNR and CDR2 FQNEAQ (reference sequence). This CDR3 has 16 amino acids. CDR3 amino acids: CASSLVRQRTGNEQYF. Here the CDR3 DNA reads TGTGCCAGCAGCTTAGTCAGACAAAGGACGGGGAATGAGCAGTACTTC.

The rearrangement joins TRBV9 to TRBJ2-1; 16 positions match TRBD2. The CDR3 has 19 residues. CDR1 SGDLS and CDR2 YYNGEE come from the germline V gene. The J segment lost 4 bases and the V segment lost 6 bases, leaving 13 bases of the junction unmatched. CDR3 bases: TGTGCCAGCACCCACCCCGGGACTAGCGGGGGGGCTGGATACAATGAGCAGTTCTTC. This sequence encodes CASTHPGTSGGAGYNEQFF.

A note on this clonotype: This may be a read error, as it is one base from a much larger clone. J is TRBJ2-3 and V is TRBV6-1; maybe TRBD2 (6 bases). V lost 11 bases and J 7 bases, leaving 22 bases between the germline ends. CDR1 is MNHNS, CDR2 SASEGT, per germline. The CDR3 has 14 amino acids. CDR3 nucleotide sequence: TGTGCCGGCATCGGAGGGTCCTCCCTCAATACGCAGTATTTT. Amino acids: CAGIGGSSLNTQYF.

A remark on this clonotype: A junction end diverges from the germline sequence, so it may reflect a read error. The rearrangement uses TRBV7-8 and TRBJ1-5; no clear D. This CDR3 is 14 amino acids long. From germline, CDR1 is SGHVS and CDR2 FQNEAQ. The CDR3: CASSLRAGNRPQHF. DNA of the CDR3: TGTGCCAGCAGCTTAAGGGCGGGGAATCGGCCCCAGCATTTT.

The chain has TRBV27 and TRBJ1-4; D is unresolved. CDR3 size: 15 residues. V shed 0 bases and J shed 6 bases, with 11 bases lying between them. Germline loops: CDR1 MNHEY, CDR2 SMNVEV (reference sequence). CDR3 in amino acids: CASSLSRVHYEKLFF. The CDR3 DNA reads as TGTGCCAGCAGTTTATCTCGCGTACACTATGAAAAACTGTTTTTT.

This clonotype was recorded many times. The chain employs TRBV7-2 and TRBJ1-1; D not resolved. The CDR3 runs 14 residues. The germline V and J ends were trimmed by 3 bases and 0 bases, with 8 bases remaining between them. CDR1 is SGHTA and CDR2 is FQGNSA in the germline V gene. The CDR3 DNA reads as TGTGCCAGCAGCTTCTGGACGCTGAACACTGAAGCTTTCTTT. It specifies CASSFWTLNTEAFF. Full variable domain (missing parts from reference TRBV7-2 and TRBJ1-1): GAGVSQSPSNKVTEKGKDVELRCDPISGHTALYWYRQSLGQGLEFLIYFQGNSAPDKSGLPSDRFSAERTGGSVSTLTIQRTQQEDSAVYLCASSFWTLNTEAFFGQGTRLTVV.